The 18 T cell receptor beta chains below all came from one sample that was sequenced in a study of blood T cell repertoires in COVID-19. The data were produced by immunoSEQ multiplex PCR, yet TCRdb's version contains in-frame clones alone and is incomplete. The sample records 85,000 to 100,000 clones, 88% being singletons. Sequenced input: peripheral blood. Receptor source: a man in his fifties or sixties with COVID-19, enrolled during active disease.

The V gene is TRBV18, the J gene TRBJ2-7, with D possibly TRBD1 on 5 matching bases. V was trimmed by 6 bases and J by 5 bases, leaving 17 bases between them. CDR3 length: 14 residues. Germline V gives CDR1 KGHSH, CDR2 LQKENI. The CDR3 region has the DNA TGTGCCAGCTCGCTGACAGATCTCAAACACGAGCAGTACTTC. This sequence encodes CASSLTDLKHEQYF.

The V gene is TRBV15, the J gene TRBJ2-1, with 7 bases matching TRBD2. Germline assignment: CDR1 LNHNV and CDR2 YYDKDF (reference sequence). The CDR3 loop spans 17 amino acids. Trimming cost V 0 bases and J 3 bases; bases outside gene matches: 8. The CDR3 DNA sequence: TGTGCCACCAGCAGAGATCTGGCGGGGGTGATCTACAATGAGCAGTTCTTC. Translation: CATSRDLAGVIYNEQFF.

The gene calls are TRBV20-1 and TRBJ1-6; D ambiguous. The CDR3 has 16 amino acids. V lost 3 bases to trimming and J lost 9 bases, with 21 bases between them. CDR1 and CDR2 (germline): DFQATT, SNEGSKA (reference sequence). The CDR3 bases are TGCAGTGCTAGTCCACAGTCCGCGGGATCGAGTTCACCCCTCCACTTT. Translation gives CSASPQSAGSSSPLHF.

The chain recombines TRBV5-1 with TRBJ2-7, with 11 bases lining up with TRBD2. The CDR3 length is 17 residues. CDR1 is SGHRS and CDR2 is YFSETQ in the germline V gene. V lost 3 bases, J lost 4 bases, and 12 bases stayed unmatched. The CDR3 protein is CASSSHLLAGGSYEQYF. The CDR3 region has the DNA TGCGCCAGCAGCTCCCACCTTTTAGCGGGAGGGTCTTACGAGCAGTACTTC.

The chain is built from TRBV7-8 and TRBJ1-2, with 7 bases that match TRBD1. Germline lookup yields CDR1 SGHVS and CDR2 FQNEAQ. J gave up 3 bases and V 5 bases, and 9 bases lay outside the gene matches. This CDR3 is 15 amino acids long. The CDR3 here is CASSPRTGVHYGYTF. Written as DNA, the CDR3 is TGTGCCAGCAGCCCCCGAACAGGGGTCCACTATGGCTACACCTTC.

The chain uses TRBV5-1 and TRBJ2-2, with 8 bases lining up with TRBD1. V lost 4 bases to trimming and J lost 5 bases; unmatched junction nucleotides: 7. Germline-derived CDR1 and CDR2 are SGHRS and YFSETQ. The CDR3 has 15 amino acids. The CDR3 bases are TGCGCCAGCAGCCAGGCGCAGGGGGCGACCGGGGAGCTGTTTTTT. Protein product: CASSQAQGATGELFF. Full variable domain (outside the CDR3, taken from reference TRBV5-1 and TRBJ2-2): KAGVTQTPRYLIKTRGQQVTLSCSPISGHRSVSWYQQTPGQGLQFLFEYFSETQRNKGNFPGRFSGRQFSNSRSEMNVSTLELGDSALYLCASSQAQGATGELFFGEGSRLTVL.

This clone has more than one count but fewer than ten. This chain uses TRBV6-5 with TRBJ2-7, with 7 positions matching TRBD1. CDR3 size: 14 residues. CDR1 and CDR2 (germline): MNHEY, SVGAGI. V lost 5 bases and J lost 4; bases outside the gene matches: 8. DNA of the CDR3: TGTGCCAGCAGTCCTTCGACAGGGCGGTACGAGCAGTACTTC. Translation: CASSPSTGRYEQYF.

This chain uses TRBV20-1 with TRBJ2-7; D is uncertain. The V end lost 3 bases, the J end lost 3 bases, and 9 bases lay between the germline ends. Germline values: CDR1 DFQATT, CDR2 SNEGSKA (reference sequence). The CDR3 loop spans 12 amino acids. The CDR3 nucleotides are TGCAGTGCTAGTCCCCCCAACTACGAGCAGTACTTC. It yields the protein CSASPPNYEQYF.

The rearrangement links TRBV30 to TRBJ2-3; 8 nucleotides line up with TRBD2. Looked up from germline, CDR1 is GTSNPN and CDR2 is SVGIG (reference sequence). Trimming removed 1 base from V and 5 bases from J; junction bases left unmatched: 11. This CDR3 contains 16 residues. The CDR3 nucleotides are TGTGCCTGGAGTGATCGGTTTAGCGGGGTCGGAGATACGCAGTATTTT. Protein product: CAWSDRFSGVGDTQYF.

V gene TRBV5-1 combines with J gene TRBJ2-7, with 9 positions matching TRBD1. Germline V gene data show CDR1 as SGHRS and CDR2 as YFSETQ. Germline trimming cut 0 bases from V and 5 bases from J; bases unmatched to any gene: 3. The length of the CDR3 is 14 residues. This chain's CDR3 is CASSLGQGENEQYF. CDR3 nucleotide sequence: TGCGCCAGCAGCTTGGGACAGGGGGAAAACGAGCAGTACTTC.

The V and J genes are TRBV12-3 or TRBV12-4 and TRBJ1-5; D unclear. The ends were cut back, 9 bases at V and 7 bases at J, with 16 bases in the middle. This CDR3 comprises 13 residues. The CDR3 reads CASTLGGQQPQHF. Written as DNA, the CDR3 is TGTGCCAGTACCCTAGGAGGTCAGCAGCCCCAGCATTTT.

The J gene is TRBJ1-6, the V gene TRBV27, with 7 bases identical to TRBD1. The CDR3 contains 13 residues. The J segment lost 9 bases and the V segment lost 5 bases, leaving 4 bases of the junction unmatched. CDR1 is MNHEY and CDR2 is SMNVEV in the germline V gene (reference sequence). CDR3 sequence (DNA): TGTGCCAGCAGTACTAACAGGGGTTCACCCCTCCACTTT. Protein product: CASSTNRGSPLHF.

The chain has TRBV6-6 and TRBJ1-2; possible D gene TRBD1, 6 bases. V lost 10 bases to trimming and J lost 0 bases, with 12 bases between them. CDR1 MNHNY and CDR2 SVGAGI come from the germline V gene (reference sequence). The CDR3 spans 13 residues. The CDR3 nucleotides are TGTGCCATCCGGACAGACGCTAACTATGGCTACACCTTC. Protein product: CAIRTDANYGYTF.

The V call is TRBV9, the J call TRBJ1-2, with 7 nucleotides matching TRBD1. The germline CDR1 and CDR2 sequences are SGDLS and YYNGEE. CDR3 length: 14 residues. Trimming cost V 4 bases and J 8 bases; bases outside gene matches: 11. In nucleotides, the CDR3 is TGTGCCAGCAGCCCGAGGACAGGTATGGACGGCTACACCTTC. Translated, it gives CASSPRTGMDGYTF.

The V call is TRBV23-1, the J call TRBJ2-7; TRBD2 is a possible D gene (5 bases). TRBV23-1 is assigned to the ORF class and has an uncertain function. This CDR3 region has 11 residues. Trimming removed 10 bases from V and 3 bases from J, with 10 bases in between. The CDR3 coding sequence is TGCGCCAACAACGGGAACTACGAGCAGTACTTC. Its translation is CANNGNYEQYF.

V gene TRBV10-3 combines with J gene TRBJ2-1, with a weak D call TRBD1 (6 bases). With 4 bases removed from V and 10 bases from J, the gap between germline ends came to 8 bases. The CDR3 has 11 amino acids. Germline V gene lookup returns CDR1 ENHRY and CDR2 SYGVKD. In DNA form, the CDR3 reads TGTGCCATCAGTGTCGGGACAGAGCAGTTCTTC. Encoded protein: CAISVGTEQFF.

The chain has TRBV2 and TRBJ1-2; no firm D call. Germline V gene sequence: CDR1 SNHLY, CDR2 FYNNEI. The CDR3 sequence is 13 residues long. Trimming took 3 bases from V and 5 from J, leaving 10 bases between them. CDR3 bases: TGTGCCAGCAGTGAGGCAGTGATATATGGCTACACCTTC. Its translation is CASSEAVIYGYTF. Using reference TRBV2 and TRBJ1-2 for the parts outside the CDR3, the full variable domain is EPEVTQTPSHQVTQMGQEVILRCVPISNHLYFYWYRQILGQKVEFLVSFYNNEISEKSEIFDDQFSVERPDGSNFTLKIRSTKLEDSAMYFCASSEAVIYGYTFGSGTRLTVV.

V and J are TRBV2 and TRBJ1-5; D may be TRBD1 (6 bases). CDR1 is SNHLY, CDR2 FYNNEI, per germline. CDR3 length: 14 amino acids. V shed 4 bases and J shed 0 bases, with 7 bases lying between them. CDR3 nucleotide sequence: TGTGCCAGCAGTGGGGGGCTTAGCAATCAGCCCCAGCATTTT. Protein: CASSGGLSNQPQHF. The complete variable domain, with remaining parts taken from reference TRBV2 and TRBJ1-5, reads EPEVTQTPSHQVTQMGQEVILRCVPISNHLYFYWYRQILGQKVEFLVSFYNNEISEKSEIFDDQFSVERPDGSNFTLKIRSTKLEDSAMYFCASSGGLSNQPQHFGDGTRLSIL.